This entry concerns a single TCR beta chain. The antigen remains unidentified. The data are from a study of T cell responses to AZD1222 COVID-19 vaccine. Only in-frame clones appear in the TCRdb table, and some are missing; sequencing was by immunoSEQ multiplex PCR. The sample lists about 180,000 clones, around nine tenths occurring once. Germline loops: CDR1 KGHSH, CDR2 LQKENI. The CDR3 sequence is 14 residues long. Trimming at V came to 4 bases and at J to 5 bases, leaving 4 bases not matched to a gene. General observations from the study: The reported proportion of spike-specific TCRs targeting unmutated variant regions was nearly half.

This sequence joins TRBV18 and TRBJ1-4; 7 nucleotides match TRBD1. The sequences come from peripheral blood, collected on day 0 of AZD1222 vaccination. This clonotype originated in an adult in good health. Here the CDR3 reads CASSQPDRNEKLFF. CDR3 DNA sequence: TGTGCCAGCTCACAACCGGACAGGAATGAAAAACTGTTTTTT.